This T cell receptor (beta chain) was sequenced for a study of blood T cell repertoires in COVID-19. Whole-study context: Samples taken during acute and convalescent COVID-19 were collected in the United States, Italy and Spain.

The cohort comprised adults aged about 18 to 100 years residing in about two dozen US areas. The CDR3 totals 15 residues. V lost 1 base, J lost 4 bases, and 1 base stayed unmatched. Germline V gives CDR1 MGHRA, CDR2 YSYEKL. In the source study's methods: Amplifying reference gene primers gave estimates of nucleated cell counts. Clones were read by immunoSEQ multiplex PCR, and TCRdb kept only the in-frame ones, dropping some. V, J and clone size are taken as reported in that table, and D and trimming were inferred from the DNA itself. The repertoire includes a few hundred thousand clones, more than 70% of them detected once, and roughly 2% sits in the top ten.

The chain recombines TRBV4-1 with TRBJ1-5; 10 nucleotides match TRBD1. Sequencing input: PBMCs or T cells enriched from blood (not recorded which). The TCR was taken from a man aged 40-50 years in a cohort exposed to, infected with or recovered from COVID-19 (not recorded which). This CDR3 reads CASSQGTGGNQPQHF. CDR3 coding DNA: TGCGCCAGCAGCCAAGGGACAGGGGGGAATCAGCCCCAGCATTTT.